This T cell receptor beta chain was observed in a study of T-cell reconstitution after alpha-beta-depleted transplantation in children. TCRbeta library construction was performed incorporating unique molecular identifiers. TCRdb independently ran MiXCR on the PCR reads; one entry per CDR3 protein. Of about 540,000 distinct CDR3 sequences in the sample, roughly 18% are singletons; the top ten hold 3.3%. This clonotype was observed a handful of times. The sequencing here drew on PBMCs from the stem cell graft donor, taken from the stem cell graft. The sequence derives from a human donor who donated a stem cell graft to a child with acute lymphoblastic leukemia.

CDR3 sequence: CSAPSVGEQFF. The CDR3 DNA reads as TGCAGTGCTCCTAGCGTCGGTGAGCAGTTCTTC. The rearrangement uses TRBV20-1 and TRBJ2-1; tentatively, D is TRBD2 (6 bases). Trimming stripped 5 bases from V and 9 bases from J, with 11 bases between. The CDR3 is 11 amino acids. Germline CDR1 is DFQATT and CDR2 is SNEGSKA (reference sequence).